What follows are 26 T cell receptor beta chains derived from one specimen sequenced in a study of blood T cells in healthy people across ages. The use of a sample-barcoded 5' primer and a J-beta primer mix characterized a second PCR of about 7 to 12 cycles. One entry per CDR3 protein, called by TCRdb with MiXCR from the 5' RACE reads. The data show over a million distinct CDR3 sequences, with 35% to 55% seen just once and 15% to 20% held by the top ten. Source material: blood. The receptors shown here come from a woman in her sixties or seventies in good health.

Notes on this clonotype: The junction differs from germline at one of its ends, possibly a read error. The chain is built from TRBV7-2 and TRBJ2-6; no definite D call. The CDR3 consists of 16 residues. Germline V gives CDR1 SGHTA, CDR2 FQGNSA. This CDR3 reads CAGSLTSGSGANVLTF. The CDR3 DNA follows: TGTGCCGGCAGCTTAACTTCAGGCTCTGGGGCCAACGTCCTGACTTTC.

Notes on this clonotype: One junction end does not reproduce the germline sequence, and a read error may be involved. The rearrangement joins TRBV2 to TRBJ1-5; D may be TRBD1 (6 bases). This CDR3 spans 13 amino acids. Germline CDR1 SNHLY, CDR2 FYNNEI. Here the CDR3 DNA reads TGTGCCAGCAGTGACAGGGGCAAACAGCCCCAGCATTTT. As protein: CASSDRGKQPQHF.

A word on this clonotype: A much larger clone lies a single base off, so this may be a read error. This chain links TRBV15 with TRBJ2-7; D is possibly TRBD1 (6 bases). This CDR3 has 14 amino acids. Germline CDR1 is LNHNV and CDR2 is YYDKDF (reference sequence). In nucleotides, the CDR3 is TGTACCACCAGCAGTAGGGACAACTCCTACGAGCAGTACTTC. It codes for CTTSSRDNSYEQYF. The variable domain in full, with the rest retrieved from reference TRBV15 and TRBJ2-7, is DAMVIQNPRYQVTQFGKPVTLSCSQTLNHNVMYWYQQKSSQAPKLLFHYYDKDFNNEADTPDNFQSRRPNTSFCFLDIRSPGLGDTAMYLCTTSSRDNSYEQYFGPGTRLTVT.

This clonotype was found many times. This sequence joins TRBV29-1 and TRBJ1-5; D is perhaps TRBD1 (6 bases). V was shortened by 6 bases and J by 2 bases, with 11 bases between the two germline ends. This CDR3 comprises 13 residues. CDR1 and CDR2 (germline): SQVTM, ANQGSEA. The CDR3 here is CSVEEGGNQPQHF. DNA for the CDR3: TGCAGCGTCGAGGAGGGGGGCAATCAGCCCCAGCATTTT.

This chain uses TRBV4-1 with TRBJ2-7, with 7 bases lining up with TRBD2. Germline V lookup: CDR1 MGHRA, CDR2 YSYEKL. The V and J ends lost 3 bases and 6 bases, in that order; junction bases with no gene match: 5. The CDR3 is 13 amino acids. CDR3 sequence reads: CASSHGLVSEQYF. The CDR3, as DNA: TGCGCCAGCAGCCACGGACTAGTCTCCGAGCAGTACTTC.

This clonotype was seen more than once but under ten times. The rearrangement uses TRBV9 and TRBJ2-7, with 8 bases that match TRBD2. Trimming cost V 4 bases and J 3 bases; bases outside gene matches: 9. Germline V gene data show CDR1 as SGDLS and CDR2 as YYNGEE. This CDR3 has 15 residues. CDR3 in amino acids: CASSPGVAGYYEQYF. CDR3 coding DNA: TGTGCCAGCAGCCCGGGCGTAGCGGGATACTACGAGCAGTACTTC.

V usage is TRBV27 and J usage is TRBJ2-5; 7 nucleotides agree with TRBD1. The V gene end was trimmed by 5 bases and the J gene end by 3 bases; junction bases not matched to a gene: 6. Germline V CDR1 and CDR2: MNHEY, SMNVEV (reference sequence). This CDR3 is 14 amino acids long. The CDR3 protein is CASSTRDSEETQYF. CDR3 bases: TGTGCCAGCAGTACCCGGGACAGCGAAGAGACCCAGTACTTC.

This clonotype showed up just a few times. V is TRBV2 and J is TRBJ1-4; D gene unclear. CDR3 length: 14 amino acids. Germline CDR1 is SNHLY and CDR2 is FYNNEI. Deletions cut 3 bases from V and 2 bases from J, with 7 bases between. CDR3 sequence (DNA): TGTGCCAGCAGTGACATAGGGACTAATGAAAAACTGTTTTTT. Its protein product is CASSDIGTNEKLFF.

V and J are TRBV7-6 and TRBJ2-7; 9 nucleotides agree with TRBD2. This CDR3 contains 14 residues. Germline-derived CDR1 and CDR2 are SGHVS and FNYEAQ. With V trimmed by 4 bases and J by 2 bases, 3 bases remained unmatched. This CDR3 is CASSSSGVAYEQYF. As DNA, the CDR3 is TGTGCCAGCAGCTCTAGCGGGGTTGCCTACGAGCAGTACTTC.

The J gene is TRBJ2-1, the V gene TRBV24-1; the match to TRBD2 covers 9 bases. The CDR3 has 15 amino acids. From germline, CDR1 is KGHDR and CDR2 SFDVKD. J gave up 5 bases and V 3 bases, and 4 bases lay outside the gene matches. CDR3 loop: CATSDVAGENNEQFF. DNA for the CDR3: TGTGCCACCAGTGATGTAGCGGGAGAGAACAATGAGCAGTTCTTC.

The CDR3 spells CASSLEAGVYNEQFF. CDR3 nucleotides: TGTGCCAGCAGCTTAGAGGCGGGAGTCTACAATGAGCAGTTCTTC. This chain joins TRBV7-9 and TRBJ2-1, with 7 bases lining up with TRBD2. The CDR3 runs to 15 residues. The ends lost 1 base at V and 3 bases at J; junction bases unmatched: 3. In germline, CDR1 is SEHNR, CDR2 FQNEAQ (reference sequence).

This clonotype was found a few times. CDR3 DNA sequence: TGTGCCAGCAGCTTTTATGCGTCCCACGGGACAGATACGCAGTATTTT. It is translated as CASSFYASHGTDTQYF. V and J are TRBV11-1 and TRBJ2-3; D remains ambiguous. The CDR3 runs to 16 residues. Trimming removed 3 bases from V and 3 bases from J, with 16 bases in between. The germline CDR1 and CDR2 sequences are SGHAT and FQDESV (reference sequence). Drawing the rest from reference TRBV11-1 and TRBJ2-3, the complete variable domain is EAEVAQSPRYKITEKSQAVAFWCDPISGHATLYWYRQILGQGPELLVQFQDESVVDDSQLPKDRFSAERLKGVDSTLKIQPAELGDSAMYLCASSFYASHGTDTQYFGPGTRLTVL.

V usage is TRBV6-4 and J usage is TRBJ2-3, with unresolved D. The V end was cut by 2 bases, the J end by 2 bases, with 5 bases between. This CDR3 has 13 amino acids. Per germline, CDR1 MRHNA and CDR2 SNTAGT. The CDR3 DNA follows: TGTGCCAGCAGTGACCAGGACACAGATACGCAGTATTTT. Encoded protein: CASSDQDTDTQYF.

The chain uses TRBV5-1 and TRBJ2-1; TRBD2 matches at 12 bases. CDR3 length: 16 amino acids. V dropped 1 base and J dropped 4; count of bases not matched to a gene: 3. The V gene's germline CDR1 is SGHRS and CDR2 YFSETQ. The CDR3 spells CASSLSSGRVYNEQFF. The CDR3 coding sequence is TGCGCCAGCAGCTTGTCTAGCGGGAGGGTATACAATGAGCAGTTCTTC.

The gene calls are TRBV25-1 and TRBJ2-3; D is unresolved. CDR1 MGHDK and CDR2 SYGVNS come from the germline V gene. V lost 4 bases to trimming and J lost 1 base, with 6 bases between them. CDR3 size: 13 residues. DNA of the CDR3: TGTGCCAGCAGTGTGCCCCGCACAGATACGCAGTATTTT. It specifies CASSVPRTDTQYF.

This chain connects TRBV20-1 to TRBJ2-1; 11 bases are shared with TRBD2. From germline, CDR1 is DFQATT and CDR2 SNEGSKA (reference sequence). The V and J ends lost 5 bases and 7 bases, in that order; junction bases with no gene match: 22. This CDR3 has 19 residues. Here the CDR3 DNA reads TGCAGTGCTTTATCAATCACCGGAGATAGCGGGAGGGCCTCGAATGAGCAGTTCTTC. Translation gives CSALSITGDSGRASNEQFF.

V usage is TRBV20-1 and J usage is TRBJ2-1; 11 positions agree with TRBD2. The CDR3 loop spans 14 amino acids. In germline, CDR1 is DFQATT, CDR2 SNEGSKA (reference sequence). V shed 4 bases, J shed 4 bases, and the junction held 3 bases outside the gene matches. CDR3 region: CSATTSGTYNEQFF. CDR3 DNA: TGCAGTGCTACGACTAGCGGGACGTACAATGAGCAGTTCTTC.

J is TRBJ2-3 and V is TRBV5-5; D not resolved. The V gene's germline CDR1 is SGHKS and CDR2 YYEKEE (reference sequence). Between the trimmed V and J ends, which lost 5 bases and 0 bases, there was a span of 13 bases. The CDR3 extends over 15 amino acids. CDR3 protein: CASSFPGLSTDTQYF. The CDR3 DNA reads as TGTGCCAGCAGTTTCCCAGGATTAAGCACAGATACGCAGTATTTT.

The J gene is TRBJ1-2, the V gene TRBV20-1; D is unresolved. V lost 3 bases to trimming and J lost 5 bases, with 13 bases between them. The CDR3 has 13 amino acids. Germline CDR1 and CDR2: DFQATT and SNEGSKA (reference sequence). The CDR3 is CSARSRTEYGYTF. The CDR3 bases are TGCAGTGCTAGGTCCCGGACGGAATATGGCTACACCTTC.

A note on this clonotype: One end of the junction fails to match germline, which may point to a read error. V is TRBV12-3 or TRBV12-4 and J is TRBJ2-7; 7 nucleotides agree with TRBD2. The CDR3 runs 14 residues. As DNA, the CDR3 is TGTGCCATCAGTTTAGCTGGGGGGGCCTACGAGCAGTACTTC. Translating gives CAISLAGGAYEQYF.

This clonotype was picked up many times. The rearrangement links TRBV7-2 to TRBJ2-5; 8 bases map to TRBD2. V lost 2 bases, J lost 5 bases, and 4 bases stayed unmatched. Germline CDR1 is SGHTA and CDR2 is FQGNSA. The length of the CDR3 is 14 residues. The CDR3 is CASSLLSGTETQYF. CDR3 DNA: TGTGCCAGCAGCTTACTTAGCGGGACCGAGACCCAGTACTTC.

Remarks on this clonotype: A much larger clone sits a single nucleotide away, making a read error possible. This chain uses TRBV6-2 or TRBV6-3 with TRBJ2-5; TRBD2 matches 12 bases. Per the germline V gene, CDR1 is MNHEY and CDR2 is SVGEGT. The CDR3 has 16 amino acids. The CDR3 DNA reads as TGTGCCGGCAGCCGAACTAGCGGGAGGTTCCAAGAGACCCAGTACTTC. It yields the protein CAGSRTSGRFQETQYF.

The chain has TRBV3-1 and TRBJ2-5; D is unresolved. The CDR3 has 13 residues. Per the germline V gene, CDR1 is LGHDT and CDR2 is YNNKEL (reference sequence). Deletions cut 2 bases from V and 3 bases from J, with 7 bases between. The CDR3 reads CASSQNRKETQYF. The CDR3 coding sequence is TGTGCCAGCAGCCAAAACCGGAAAGAGACCCAGTACTTC.

This clonotype was seen more than once but under ten times. The chain uses TRBV14 and TRBJ2-7; 12 positions match TRBD1. CDR3 size: 19 residues. Trimming cost V 4 bases and J 2 bases; bases outside gene matches: 15. The germline CDR1 and CDR2 sequences are SGHDN and FVKESK. CDR3 bases: TGTGCCAGCAGCCCCACTCCGGGACAGGGGGCTTTGCGCCCCTACGAGCAGTACTTC. Its protein product is CASSPTPGQGALRPYEQYF.

To note about this clonotype: Since a much larger clone is just one base distant, this may be a read error. The chain carries TRBV20-1 and TRBJ2-7, with D tentatively TRBD1 (5 bases). CDR1 and CDR2 from the germline V gene are DFQATT and SNEGSKA (reference sequence). The CDR3 runs 13 residues. V was cut by 5 bases and J by 2 bases, with 13 bases left in between. CDR3 region: CSAGITGTYEQYF. CDR3 nucleotides: TGCAGTGCTGGAATAACAGGAACCTACGAGCAGTACTTC.

About this clonotype itself: Since a much larger clone is just one base distant, this may be a read error. The chain links TRBV15 to TRBJ2-5; D unresolved. Germline CDR1 and CDR2: LNHNV and YYDKDF (reference sequence). The CDR3 has 15 amino acids. V gave up 3 bases and J gave up 2 bases, with 13 bases separating them. The CDR3 protein is CATSRSGAEQETQYF. CDR3 nucleotides: TGTGCCACCAGCAGGTCGGGCGCGGAACAAGAGACCCAGTACTTC.